One and the same sample provided the 4 T cell receptor beta chains below, sequenced in a study of cytomegalovirus exposure and HLA in healthy donors. PCR was performed using 60 Vbeta and 13 Jbeta primers. Sequenced by immunoSEQ multiplex PCR; TCRdb stores in-frame clones only, minus some. This sample has roughly 120,000 clones, with 76% found just once. Sequences were obtained from PBMCs. These receptors came from a man aged 50 or older in good health and CMV-seropositive.

Comments on this clone: Mismatch with germline at one junction end may stem from a read error. V gene TRBV15 combines with J gene TRBJ1-2; 8 bases are a match to TRBD1. Germline V gives CDR1 LNHNV, CDR2 YYDKDF (reference sequence). This CDR3 contains 13 residues. Here the CDR3 reads CATSSDRGGGYAF. In nucleotides, the CDR3 is TGTGCCACCAGCTCAGACAGGGGCGGAGGCTACGCCTTC.

The sample holds a few counts of this clone. V gene TRBV2 combines with J gene TRBJ2-3; D possibly corresponds to TRBD2 (6 bases). The CDR3 sequence is 16 residues long. The ends were cut back, 4 bases at V and 5 bases at J, with 19 bases in the middle. Germline V gene lookup returns CDR1 SNHLY and CDR2 FYNNEI. The DNA of the CDR3 is TGTGCCAGCAGTGCGCTCCTAGCGCGAGGAGAAGATACGCAGTATTTT. The encoded protein is CASSALLARGEDTQYF.

This chain connects TRBV4-3 to TRBJ1-1; a possible D gene is TRBD1 (6 bases). Germline CDR1 LGHNA, CDR2 YSLEER. The CDR3 spans 16 residues. The V gene lost 0 bases and the J gene lost 1 base, with 12 bases spanning the gap. The CDR3 nucleotides are TGCGCCAGCAGCCAAGAGGACAGCGTAACGAACACTGAAGCTTTCTTT. It yields the protein CASSQEDSVTNTEAFF.

This clone showed up just a few times. The rearrangement links TRBV7-9 to TRBJ2-5; weak D call: TRBD1 (5 bases). The end of the DNA fits TRBJ2-7 better, so the J call may be wrong. The CDR3 loop spans 16 amino acids. Germline V gene sequence: CDR1 SEHNR, CDR2 FQNEAQ (reference sequence). The CDR3 loop is CASSSLWAGPFYEQYF. The CDR3 DNA reads as TGTGCCAGCAGCTCCTTGTGGGCAGGGCCCTTCTACGAGCAGTACTTC.